This record concerns one T cell receptor beta chain sequence. As yet, its antigen is unknown. The sample is drawn from a study of T cells expressing NK-cell markers. Study-level points and caveats: Questions lingered over whether expanded NKG2C+ T cell clones were HCMV-specific. The contribution of dominant NKG2C+ clonotypes to CD8+ T cells in about six donors was roughly 1.0-8%. In a handful of donors, dominant clonotypes made up roughly 28.3-65% of CD3+CD56-NKG2C+ cells.

5'RACE template switching with UMIs generated TCR beta cDNA. TCRdb re-called the 5' RACE reads and gives one entry per CDR3 protein, without DNA. The sample's table shows some 500,000 distinct CDR3 sequences. The CDR3 length is 15 residues. CDR1 is KGHSH and CDR2 is LQKENI in the germline V gene. What was sequenced was blood T cells: a sorted CD56 or NKG2C T cell subset, CD4+ or CD8+ T cells, or bulk PBMC T cells (not recorded which). The source of this sequence is a woman in her forties or fifties in good health. J is TRBJ2-6 and V is TRBV18. This CDR3 reads CASSPLDSGANVLTF.